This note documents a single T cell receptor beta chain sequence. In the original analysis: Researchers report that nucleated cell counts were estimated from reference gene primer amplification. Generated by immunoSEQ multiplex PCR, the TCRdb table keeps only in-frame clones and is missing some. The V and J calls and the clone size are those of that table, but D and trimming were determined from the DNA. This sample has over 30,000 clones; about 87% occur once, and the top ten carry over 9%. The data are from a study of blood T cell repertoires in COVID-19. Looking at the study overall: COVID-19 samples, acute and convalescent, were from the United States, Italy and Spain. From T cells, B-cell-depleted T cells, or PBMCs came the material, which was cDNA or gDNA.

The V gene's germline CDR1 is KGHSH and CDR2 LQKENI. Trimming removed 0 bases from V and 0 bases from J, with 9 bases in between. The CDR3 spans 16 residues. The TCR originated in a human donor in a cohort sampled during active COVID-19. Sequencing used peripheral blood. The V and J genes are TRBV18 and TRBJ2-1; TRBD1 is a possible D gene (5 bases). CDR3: CASSPPVQGSYNEQFF. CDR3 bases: TGTGCCAGCTCACCACCCGTTCAGGGCTCCTACAATGAGCAGTTCTTC.